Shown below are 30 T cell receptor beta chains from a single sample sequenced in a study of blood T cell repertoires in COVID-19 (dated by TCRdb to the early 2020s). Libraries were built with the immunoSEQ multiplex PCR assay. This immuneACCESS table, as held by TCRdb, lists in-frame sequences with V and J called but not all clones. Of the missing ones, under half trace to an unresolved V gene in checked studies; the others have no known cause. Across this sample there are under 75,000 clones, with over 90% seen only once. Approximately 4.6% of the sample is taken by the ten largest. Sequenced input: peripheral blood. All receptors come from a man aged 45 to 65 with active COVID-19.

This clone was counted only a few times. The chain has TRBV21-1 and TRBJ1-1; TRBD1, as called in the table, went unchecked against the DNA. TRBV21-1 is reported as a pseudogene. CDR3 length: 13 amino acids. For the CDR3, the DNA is TGTGCCGGGGCGGACAGATTGAACACTGAAGCTTTCTTT. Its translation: CAGADRLNTEAFF.

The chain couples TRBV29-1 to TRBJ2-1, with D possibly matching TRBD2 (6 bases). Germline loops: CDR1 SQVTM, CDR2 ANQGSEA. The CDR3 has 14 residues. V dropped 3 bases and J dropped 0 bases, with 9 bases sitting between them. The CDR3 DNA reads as TGCAGCGTTGAGGGGGGTCTCTCCTACAATGAGCAGTTCTTC. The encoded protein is CSVEGGLSYNEQFF.

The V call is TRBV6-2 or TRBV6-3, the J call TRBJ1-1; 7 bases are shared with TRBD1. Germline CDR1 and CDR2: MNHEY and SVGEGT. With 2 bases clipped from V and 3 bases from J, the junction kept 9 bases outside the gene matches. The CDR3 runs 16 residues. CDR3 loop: CASSYPKETGDTEAFF. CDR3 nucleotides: TGTGCCAGCAGTTACCCCAAAGAAACAGGGGACACTGAAGCTTTCTTT.

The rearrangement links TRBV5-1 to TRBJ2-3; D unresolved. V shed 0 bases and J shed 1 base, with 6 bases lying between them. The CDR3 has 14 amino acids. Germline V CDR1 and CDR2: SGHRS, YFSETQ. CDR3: CASSLDRGTDTQYF. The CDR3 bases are TGCGCCAGCAGCTTGGACCGGGGCACAGATACGCAGTATTTT.

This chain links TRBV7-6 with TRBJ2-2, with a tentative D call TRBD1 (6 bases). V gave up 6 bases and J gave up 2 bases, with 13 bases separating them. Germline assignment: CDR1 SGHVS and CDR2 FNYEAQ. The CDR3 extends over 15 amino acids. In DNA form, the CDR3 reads TGTGCCAGCAGGCGTAACAGGGTTAACACCGGGGAGCTGTTTTTT. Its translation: CASRRNRVNTGELFF.

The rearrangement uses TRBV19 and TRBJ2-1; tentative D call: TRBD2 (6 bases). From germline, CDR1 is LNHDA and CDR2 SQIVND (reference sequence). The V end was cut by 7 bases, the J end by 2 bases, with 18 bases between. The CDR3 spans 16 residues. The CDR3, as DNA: TGTGCCAGTAACCAAAGAACGGGAGCGACCTACAATGAGCAGTTCTTC. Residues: CASNQRTGATYNEQFF.

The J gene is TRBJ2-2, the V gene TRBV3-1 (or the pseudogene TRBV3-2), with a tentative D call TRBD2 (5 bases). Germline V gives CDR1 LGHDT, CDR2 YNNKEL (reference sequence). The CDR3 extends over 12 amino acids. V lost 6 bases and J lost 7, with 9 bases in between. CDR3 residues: CASRPGGGELFF. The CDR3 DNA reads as TGTGCCAGCAGGCCCGGAGGCGGGGAGCTGTTTTTT.

CDR3 protein: CASSPGTSVNTQYF. The CDR3 coding sequence is TGTGCCAGCAGTCCAGGGACTAGCGTAAATACGCAGTATTTT. The chain employs TRBV28 and TRBJ2-3; 10 bases fit TRBD2. The CDR3 is 14 residues long. The V segment lost 5 bases and the J segment 7 bases; nucleotides outside the gene matches: 6. The germline gives CDR1 MDHEN, CDR2 SYDVKM.

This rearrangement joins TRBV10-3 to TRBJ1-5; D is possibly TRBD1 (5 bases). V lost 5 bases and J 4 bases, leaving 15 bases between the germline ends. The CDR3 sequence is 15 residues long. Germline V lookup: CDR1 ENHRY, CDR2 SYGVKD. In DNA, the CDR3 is TGTGCCATCAGTCGGACATCTGATGGGAATCAGCCCCAGCATTTT. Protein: CAISRTSDGNQPQHF.

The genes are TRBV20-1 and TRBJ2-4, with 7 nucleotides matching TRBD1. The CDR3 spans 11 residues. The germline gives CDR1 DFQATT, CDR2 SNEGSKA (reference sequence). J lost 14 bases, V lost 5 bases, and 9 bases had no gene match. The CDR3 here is CSAPHLGQEYF. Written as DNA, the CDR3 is TGCAGTGCTCCACACCTAGGACAGGAGTACTTC.

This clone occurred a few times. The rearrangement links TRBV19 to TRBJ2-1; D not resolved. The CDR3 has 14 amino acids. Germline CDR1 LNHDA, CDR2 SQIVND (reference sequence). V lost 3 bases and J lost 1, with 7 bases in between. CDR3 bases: TGTGCCAGTAGTATTGGTGAGTCCTACAATGAGCAGTTCTTC. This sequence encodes CASSIGESYNEQFF.

The CDR3 loop reads CASSLRALADEQYF. The DNA of the CDR3 is TGTGCCAGCAGTTTACGAGCCCTAGCTGACGAGCAGTACTTC. The V and J genes are TRBV28 and TRBJ2-7, with D tentatively TRBD2 (5 bases). There are 14 residues in the CDR3. The V gene's germline CDR1 is MDHEN and CDR2 SYDVKM. The V end lost 2 bases, the J end lost 5 bases, and 13 bases lay between the germline ends.

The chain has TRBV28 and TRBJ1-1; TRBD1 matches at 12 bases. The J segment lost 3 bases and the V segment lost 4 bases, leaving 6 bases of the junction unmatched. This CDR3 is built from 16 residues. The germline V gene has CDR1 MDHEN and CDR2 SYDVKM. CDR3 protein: CASSSRDRGPDTEAFF. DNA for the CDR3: TGTGCCAGCAGTTCACGGGACAGGGGGCCTGACACTGAAGCTTTCTTT.

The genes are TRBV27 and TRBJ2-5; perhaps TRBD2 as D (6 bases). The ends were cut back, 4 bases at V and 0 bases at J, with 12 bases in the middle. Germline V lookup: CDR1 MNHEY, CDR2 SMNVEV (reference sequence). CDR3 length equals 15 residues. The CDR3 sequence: CASSSRSGNQETQYF. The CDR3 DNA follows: TGTGCCAGCAGTTCCCGTAGCGGTAACCAAGAGACCCAGTACTTC.

CDR3 in DNA: TGTGCCAGCAGCCAAGAGGATTGGACTAGCGCTACCGGGGAGCTGTTTTTT. Its translation is CASSQEDWTSATGELFF. The chain joins TRBV4-2 to TRBJ2-2; TRBD2 matches at 9 bases. CDR1 is LGHNA and CDR2 is YNFKEQ in the germline V gene. The J segment lost 5 bases and the V segment lost 0 bases, leaving 7 bases of the junction unmatched. The CDR3 has 17 residues.

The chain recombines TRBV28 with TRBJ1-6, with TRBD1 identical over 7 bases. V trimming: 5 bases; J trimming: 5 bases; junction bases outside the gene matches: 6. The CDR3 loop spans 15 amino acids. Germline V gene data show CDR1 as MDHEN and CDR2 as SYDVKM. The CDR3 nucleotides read TGTGCCAGCAGTCCACGGGACAGCCATAATTCACCCCTCCACTTT. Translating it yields CASSPRDSHNSPLHF.

CDR3 amino acids: CASSISGEGSPLHF. CDR3 DNA sequence: TGTGCCAGCAGTATTTCGGGGGAAGGGTCACCCCTCCACTTT. The chain uses TRBV28 and TRBJ1-6; TRBD1 is a possible D gene (5 bases). This CDR3 has 14 amino acids. Germline CDR1 is MDHEN and CDR2 is SYDVKM. With 5 bases removed from V and 10 bases from J, the gap between germline ends came to 15 bases.

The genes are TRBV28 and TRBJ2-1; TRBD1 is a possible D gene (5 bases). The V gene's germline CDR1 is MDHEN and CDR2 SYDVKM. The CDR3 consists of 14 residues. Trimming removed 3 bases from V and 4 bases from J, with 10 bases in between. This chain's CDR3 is CASSFAGRYNEQFF. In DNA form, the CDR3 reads TGTGCCAGCAGTTTTGCAGGGCGGTACAATGAGCAGTTCTTC.

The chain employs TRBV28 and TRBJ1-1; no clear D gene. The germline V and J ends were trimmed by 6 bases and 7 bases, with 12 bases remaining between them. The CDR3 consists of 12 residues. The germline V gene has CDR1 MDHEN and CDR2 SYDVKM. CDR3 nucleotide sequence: TGTGCCAGCAGCGGCTCGGGTCTTGAAGCTTTCTTT. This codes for CASSGSGLEAFF.

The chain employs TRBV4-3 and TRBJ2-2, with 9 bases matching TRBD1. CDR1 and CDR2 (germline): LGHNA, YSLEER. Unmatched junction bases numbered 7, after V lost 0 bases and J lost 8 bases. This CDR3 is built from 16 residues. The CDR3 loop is CASSQEGTGHYGELFF. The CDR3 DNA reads TGCGCCAGCAGCCAAGAGGGGACAGGGCATTATGGGGAGCTGTTTTTT.

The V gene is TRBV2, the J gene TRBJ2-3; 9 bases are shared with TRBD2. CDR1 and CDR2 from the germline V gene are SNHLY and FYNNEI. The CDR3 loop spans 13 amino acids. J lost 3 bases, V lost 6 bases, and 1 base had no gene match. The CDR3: CASRAGGTDTQYF. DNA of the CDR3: TGTGCCAGCAGAGCGGGAGGAACAGATACGCAGTATTTT.

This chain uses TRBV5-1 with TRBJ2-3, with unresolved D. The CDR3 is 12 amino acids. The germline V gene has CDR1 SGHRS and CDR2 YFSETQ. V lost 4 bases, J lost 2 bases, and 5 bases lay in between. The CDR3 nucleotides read TGCGCCAGCAGCACACCCACAGATACGCAGTATTTT. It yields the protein CASSTPTDTQYF. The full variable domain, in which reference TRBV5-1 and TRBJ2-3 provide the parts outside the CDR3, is KAGVTQTPRYLIKTRGQQVTLSCSPISGHRSVSWYQQTPGQGLQFLFEYFSETQRNKGNFPGRFSGRQFSNSRSEMNVSTLELGDSALYLCASSTPTDTQYFGPGTRLTVL.

The DNA of the CDR3 is TGTGCCAGCAGTGATAGGACTACAATATACTACGAGCAGTACTTC. Its translation: CASSDRTTIYYEQYF. The chain combines TRBV6-2 or TRBV6-3 with TRBJ2-7; TRBD2 is a possible D gene (6 bases). Deletions cut 5 bases from V and 3 bases from J, with 17 bases between. CDR1 MNHEY and CDR2 SVGEGT come from the germline V gene. The CDR3 contains 15 residues.

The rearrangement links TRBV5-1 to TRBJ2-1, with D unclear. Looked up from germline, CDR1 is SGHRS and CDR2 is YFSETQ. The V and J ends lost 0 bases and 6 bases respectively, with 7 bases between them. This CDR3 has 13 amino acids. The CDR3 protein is CASSLVQVNEQFF. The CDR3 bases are TGCGCCAGCAGCTTGGTCCAGGTCAATGAGCAGTTCTTC.

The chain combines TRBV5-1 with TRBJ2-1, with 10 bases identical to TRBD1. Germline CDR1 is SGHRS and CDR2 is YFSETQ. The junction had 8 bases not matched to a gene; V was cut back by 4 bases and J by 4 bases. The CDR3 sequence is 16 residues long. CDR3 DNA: TGCGCCAGCAGCCACCCCGGGACAGGGGCGTACAATGAGCAGTTCTTC. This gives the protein CASSHPGTGAYNEQFF.

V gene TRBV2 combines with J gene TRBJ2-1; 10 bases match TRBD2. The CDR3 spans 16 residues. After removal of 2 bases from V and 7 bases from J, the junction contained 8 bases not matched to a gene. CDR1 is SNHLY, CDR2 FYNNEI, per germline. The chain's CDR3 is CASSERASGSINEQFF. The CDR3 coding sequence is TGTGCCAGCAGTGAACGGGCTAGCGGGAGCATTAATGAGCAGTTCTTC.

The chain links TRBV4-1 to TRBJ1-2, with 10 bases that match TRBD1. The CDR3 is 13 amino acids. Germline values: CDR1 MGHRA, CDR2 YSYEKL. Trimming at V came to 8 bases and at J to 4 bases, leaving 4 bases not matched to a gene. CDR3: CASATGGGYGYTF. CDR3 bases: TGCGCCAGCGCGACAGGGGGCGGCTATGGCTACACCTTC.

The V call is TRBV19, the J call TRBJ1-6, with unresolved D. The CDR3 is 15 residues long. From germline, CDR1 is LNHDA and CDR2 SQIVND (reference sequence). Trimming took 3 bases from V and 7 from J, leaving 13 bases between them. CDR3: CASSIGRGGNSPLHF. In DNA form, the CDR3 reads TGTGCCAGTAGTATCGGTCGGGGTGGGAATTCACCCCTCCACTTT.

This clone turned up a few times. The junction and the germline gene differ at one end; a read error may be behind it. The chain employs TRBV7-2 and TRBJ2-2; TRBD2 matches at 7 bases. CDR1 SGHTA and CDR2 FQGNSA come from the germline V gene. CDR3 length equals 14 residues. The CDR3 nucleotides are TGTGCCAGCAGCCTAGCGGAGGTCACCGGGGAGCTGTTTTTT. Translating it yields CASSLAEVTGELFF.

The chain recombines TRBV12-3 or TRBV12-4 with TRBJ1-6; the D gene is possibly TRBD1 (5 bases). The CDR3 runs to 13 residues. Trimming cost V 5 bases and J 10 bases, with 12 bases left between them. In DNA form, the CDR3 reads TGTGCCAGCAGTGTAGGAGCAGGGTCACCCCTCCACTTT. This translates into CASSVGAGSPLHF.